This T cell receptor (beta chain) appears in the sequencing data of a study of cytomegalovirus exposure and HLA in healthy donors (dated by TCRdb to between 2016 and 2019). A note on the overall study: According to an earlier analysis of around 600 of the donors, about 179 million T cells yielded approximately 120 million unique TCR beta sequences and about 280 Gb of sequence data. The study used immunosequencing to profile the T cell repertoires of approximately 690 subjects and linked those repertoires to cytomegalovirus serostatus. An early release covering 550 to 700 HLA-typed donors comprised about 310 gigabases of sequencing data and about 90 million unique TCR sequences. An earlier analysis of approximately 500 of the donors applied high-throughput TCR beta sequencing to assess whether each TCR beta V gene segment acted as functional or pseudogenic. A later genetic analysis used genome-wide SNP genotypes for about 60% of the roughly 700 donors, treating that subset as a discovery cohort. Of the 398 genotyped donors, approximately 81% were placed in the genetic ancestry cluster associated with self-reported Caucasian donors. Typing coverage varied by locus: about 620-630 donors for A, B, C, DRB1 and DQB1; under 550 for DQA1; more than 600 for DPA1; about 450 for DPB1. Both class I and class II loci were covered by HLA typing, at four-digit resolution. A later analysis re-examined previously published TCR beta repertoires from about 670 donors and added high-resolution HLA genotyping to investigate patterns of TCR occurrence. In addition to the first cohort of 666 subjects, a separate validation cohort of 130 or so different subjects was used. All discovery cohort repertoires had been generated using a single sequencing platform. Rather than using new phenotypic data, the later analysis identified candidate immune exposures from TCR beta sequences and from how often those sequences occurred across donors. To predict cytomegalovirus infection status, the study combined high-throughput TCR immunosequencing, statistical association of individual TCRs with disease status, and machine learning. On average, over 200,000 unique TCR beta nucleotide sequences were sequenced per donor among fewer than 500 genotyped donors of the cohort, with around 19% of those sequences being non-productive. Donor age, sex, ethnicity and CMV serostatus were compiled alongside the repertoire data. A few DR-DQ haplotypes were treated as single units for association and clustering because of strong linkage in the cohort. The study was designed to test whether signatures of past pathogen exposure could be identified by cataloging public T cell receptors. On the study overall, not on this receptor specifically: Most TCR sequences were seen in very few donors, while some public TCRs were found in many individuals. According to a later genetic analysis, donors in an Asian-associated ancestry cluster had fewer N-insertions in productive TCRs than the approximately 670-donor mean. A cluster of highly shared sequence variants was judged likely to be a technical artifact of the sequencing pipeline. For the cohort, immune exposure information was limited to CMV serostatus. Only TCR beta chains were sequenced in this cohort, and the absence of alpha or paired-chain data limited detectable features. Strong co-occurrence of HLA alleles, especially DR and DQ, made assigning TCR associations to individual alleles difficult. Because HLA typing was unavailable for some donors at each locus, only the typed subset was used in association tests. A further reported finding was that TCR beta sequences accurately predicted the HLA-A and HLA-B alleles for most subjects in the first cohort. About 15 rarely observed V segments, including chromosome 9 orphons, were excluded from the earlier analysis of approximately 500 of the donors because counts were too low. Some IMGT-functional V segments, including TRBV6-2 and TRBV6-3, could not be told apart with the 87-base-pair reads, so those segments were excluded. In an earlier analysis of around 500 of the donors, most TCR beta V segments appeared in productive rearrangements about 87% or about 30% of the time, broadly matching IMGT annotations. In vitro tests confirmed that a few of the cytomegalovirus-associated TCR beta chains recognize cytomegalovirus antigens. Correlated functional status among segregating V segments might reflect linkage disequilibrium, but an unknown experimental factor could not be ruled out. Sequencing depth was assumed to be roughly uniform across donors in the presence/absence analyses, though that assumption may not hold. V-gene and J-gene trimming of TCR beta chains was associated with a missense DCLRE1C variant in a later genetic analysis, and the association was replicated in an independent cohort. In a later analysis, most CMV-associated TCR beta chains were found to appear HLA-restricted, with HLA associations seemingly driven largely by CMV exposure. In a later analysis, HLA-associated TCR beta chains showed more clonal expansion and lower generation probabilities than non-associated chains that were equally common. A later analysis reported that several top co-occurrence clusters appeared linked to parvovirus B19, influenza, CMV and Epstein-Barr virus. The authors suggested that the approach could potentially be extended to other disease states and immunological phenotypes. In a later analysis, TCR association rates were found to vary across HLA loci, with the most associated TCRs seen for DRB1 alleles and the fewest for HLA-C alleles. In a later analysis, 15,000 to 20,000 TCR beta sequences were associated with specific HLA alleles at a false discovery rate of 0.05. In the study, 164 TCR beta chains were listed as associated with cytomegalovirus. The classifier was reported to diagnose cytomegalovirus status with high specificity and sensitivity in both the original and validation cohorts.

As for this clone: No antigen is known for it. Base qualities are not at hand, and no much larger clone is one base apart.

The CDR3 numbers 15 residues from cysteine through phenylalanine. Of the read, only the CDR3 DNA is kept; its 45 bases are in frame from base 1. The junction carries 15 bases between V and J, which are trimmed by 4 bases and 3 bases respectively. CDR1 SGHNT and CDR2 YYREEE were looked up in the germline V gene (reference sequence). In total, roughly 670 healthy bone marrow donors made up the cohort. At the time of sampling, every cohort member was nominally healthy, though immune exposures that went unrecorded were likely present. The donor was CMV seronegative and was included in the group of over 300 seronegative cohort members. A peripheral blood sample was collected from each donor, and TCR beta sequencing was performed on peripheral blood mononuclear cells. Genomic DNA extraction from the blood cell samples was performed with the Qiagen DNeasy Blood Extraction Kit. Libraries were constructed by the immunoSEQ multiplex PCR assay. For the multiplex PCR, a mixture combining 60 forward primers for TCR Vbeta segments and 13 reverse primers for TCR Jbeta segments was used. The CDR3 region of rearranged TCR beta genes was amplified from genomic DNA with a multiplex PCR assay. On the Illumina HiSeq System, the amplified TCR beta libraries were sequenced as 87-base-pair reads. In the paper's pipeline: A later analysis counted tens of millions of unique TCR beta chains across the 700 or so repertoires, and 10 million to 11 million of these chains were shared by at least two donors. Raw reads were error-corrected and collapsed into unique sequences with a nearest-neighbor algorithm that merged closely related sequences to remove PCR and sequencing errors. V, D and J gene segments were assigned by aligning CDR3 sequences to IMGT reference sequences. For a sequence to be retained, a match of at least six nucleotides was required to both a V gene segment and a J gene segment. A rearrangement was called productive if the CDR3 had no stop codons and remained in frame with V and J, and every other rearrangement was called non-productive. Following IMGT convention, CDR3 was defined as the stretch from the second conserved V-encoded cysteine up to the conserved J-encoded phenylalanine. In an earlier analysis of around 570 of the donors, sequences lacking an unambiguous match to a single V gene segment were excluded. In an earlier analysis of roughly 500 of the donors, V segments were called functional above 56.7% productive rearrangements and were called segregating when the between-donor standard deviation exceeded 5%. A statistical classification framework was built to diagnose cytomegalovirus status from the catalog of TCR beta chain sequences. In a later analysis, TCR nucleotide sequences were compared against IMGT/GENE-DB human TR gene sequences so that V and J genes could be assigned. In a later analysis, CDR3 sequences and most-parsimonious VDJ recombination scenarios were assigned using the TCRdist pipeline. A later analysis defined each TCR beta chain by its CDR3 amino acid sequence plus V-gene family, and excluded reads lacking a unique V-gene family. A later analysis removed 592 highly shared, low-generation-probability nucleotide sequences to deal with suspected cross-contamination and a sequencing artifact. In a later analysis, a clonal expansion index was calculated for each public chain from normalized within-repertoire ranks of inferred template counts. In a later analysis, generation probabilities were computed with a VDJ recombination model fitted to out-of-frame rearrangements, and the resulting probabilities were checked against IGoR. In a later analysis, TCR-TCR, TCR-HLA and TCR-CMV co-occurrence was scored with hypergeometric tests, and a repertoire-size bias correction was applied to TCR pairs. To estimate false discovery rates, a later analysis permuted the HLA or CMV assignments 20 times. In a later analysis, co-occurring TCRs were grouped using DBSCAN, with TCRdist sequence similarity added in when clustering inside HLA-allele-positive subsets. Co-occurrence clustering excluded repertoires with fewer than 30,000 or more than 120,000 public chains, plus five with anomalous nucleotide sharing. The immuneACCESS repertoire file appears here via TCRdb, limited to in-frame rearrangements. These files lack a portion of the clones; in checked studies, under half of the deficit traces to unresolved V genes, and the cause of the others is not known. Clone size and the V and J calls come from that table; the DNA yielded D and trimming. The sample has 150,000 to 200,000 clones on record, 60% to 80% of them singletons. The ten most abundant clones make up over 4.5% of the sample.

The clonotype was recovered from a male donor in good health and CMV-seronegative. The rearranged chain carries TRBV5-4 and TRBJ2-3; matching of 6 bases hints at TRBD1 as the D gene. Source material: PBMCs. The DNA sequence is TGTGCCAGCAGCCTAAACAGGGTTCAAACAGATACGCAGTATTTT. Translated, it reads CASSLNRVQTDTQYF. With the portions outside the CDR3 filled from the reference TRBV5-4 and TRBJ2-3 genes, the complete variable region becomes ETGVTQSPTHLIKTRGQQVTLRCSSQSGHNTVSWYQQALGQGPQFIFQYYREEENGRGNFPPRFSGLQFPNYSSELNVNALELDDSALYLCASSLNRVQTDTQYFGPGTRLTVL.